The entry below describes one T cell receptor (beta chain). This record belongs to a study of blood T cell repertoires in COVID-19. At the level of the study: The United States, Italy and Spain provided the acute and convalescent COVID-19 samples. Nucleic acid was either cDNA or gDNA, and it came from T cells, B-cell-depleted T cells, or PBMCs.

Source study methods: Estimation of nucleated cell counts relied on the amplification of reference gene primers. Profiling relied on immunoSEQ multiplex PCR, and the TCRdb table lists in-frame clones only, not all of them. That table furnishes V, J and clone size, whereas the DNA furnished D and trimming. The sample has about 190,000 clones, more than 60% seen once. The CDR3 consists of 13 residues. Germline CDR1 reads PRHDT; CDR2 reads FYEKMQ (reference sequence). V lost 5 bases and J lost 11, with 18 bases in between. This TCR derives from a woman aged 45-65 years with acute or convalescent COVID-19. The chain uses TRBV13 and TRBJ1-1; D unresolved. The material sequenced was peripheral blood. The CDR3 nucleotides are TGTGCCAGCAGCCCTGCGGGGAGAGTCTTTGCTTTCTTT. This encodes CASSPAGRVFAFF.